This entry features one TCR beta chain sequence. What it binds is not known. Trimming at V came to 1 base and at J to 5 bases, leaving 6 bases not matched to a gene. The CDR3 sequence is 15 residues long. The germline gives CDR1 DFQATT, CDR2 SNEGSKA (reference sequence). This specimen belongs to a study of CD8 T cells in ankylosing spondylitis. The study, taken as a whole, reports: Reportedly, significant enrichment of disease-linked clones occurred in matched ankylosing spondylitis synovial fluid. Fewer than 10 highly homologous variants made up a TCR beta motif that seemed to typify ankylosing spondylitis blood. Researchers report that disease-linked clones proved CD8+ and relatively rare in peripheral blood.

In making TCR beta libraries, quantitative 5'-RACE with molecular barcodes was used. TCRdb re-called the 5' RACE reads through MiXCR, storing one row per CDR3 protein. The sample carries over 400,000 distinct CDR3 sequences, roughly 26% recorded once. This TCR was recovered from a male donor with ankylosing spondylitis. This chain connects TRBV20-1 to TRBJ2-2, with TRBD2 identical over 8 bases. Input material: blood, either unsorted or a sorted T cell fraction (not recorded which). CDR3 loop: CSARGPGRGTGELFF. For the CDR3, the DNA is TGCAGTGCTAGAGGCCCCGGGAGGGGAACCGGGGAGCTGTTTTTT.